The 15 T cell receptor beta chains listed next were all sequenced from one sample in a study of blood T cell repertoires in COVID-19. TCRdb's table, derived via immunoSEQ multiplex PCR, lists solely in-frame clones and lacks some. Among roughly 260,000 clones listed, about 91% were seen once. The sequenced sample consisted of peripheral blood. The receptors stem from a person aged 18 to 30 with COVID-19, enrolled during active disease.

The V call is TRBV6-5, the J call TRBJ2-5; 7 nucleotides match TRBD1. Germline lookup yields CDR1 MNHEY and CDR2 SVGAGI. Trimming cost V 5 bases and J 1 base; bases outside gene matches: 7. The CDR3 runs to 15 residues. CDR3 residues: CASSPATGTQETQYF. As DNA, the CDR3 is TGTGCCAGCAGTCCAGCGACAGGGACCCAAGAGACCCAGTACTTC.

This chain links TRBV4-3 with TRBJ1-4; D is uncertain. CDR3 length: 16 amino acids. Deletions cut 0 bases from V and 8 bases from J, with 16 bases between. CDR1 LGHNA and CDR2 YSLEER come from the germline V gene. The CDR3 region is CASSQDLTSSGEKLFF. The CDR3 DNA sequence: TGCGCCAGCAGCCAAGATCTTACCTCTTCGGGGGAAAAACTGTTTTTT.

This clone came up once. The J gene is TRBJ1-2, the V gene TRBV15; the D gene is possibly TRBD1 (6 bases). Germline CDR1 reads LNHNV; CDR2 reads YYDKDF (reference sequence). The V and J ends lost 4 bases and 3 bases respectively, with 9 bases between them. The CDR3 totals 13 residues. The CDR3 bases are TGTGCCACCAGCAAACAGGGTGACTATGGCTACACCTTC. Amino acid sequence: CATSKQGDYGYTF.

The J gene is TRBJ2-5, the V gene TRBV7-9; D unresolved. This CDR3 comprises 14 residues. Germline lookup yields CDR1 SEHNR and CDR2 FQNEAQ (reference sequence). V lost 4 bases and J lost 1, with 10 bases in between. The CDR3 sequence is CASSSSGAQETQYF. The CDR3 DNA sequence: TGTGCCAGCAGCTCCTCCGGTGCCCAAGAGACCCAGTACTTC.

The rearrangement uses TRBV4-2 and TRBJ2-7; 8 bases are a match to TRBD1. Germline trimming cut 0 bases from V and 5 bases from J; bases unmatched to any gene: 9. The germline CDR1 and CDR2 sequences are LGHNA and YNFKEQ. The CDR3 covers 16 residues. The CDR3 nucleotides are TGTGCCAGCAGCCAAGAAATGGGGACAGGAGTCGACGAGCAGTACTTC. Translated: CASSQEMGTGVDEQYF.

The chain couples TRBV5-4 to TRBJ2-4; TRBD1 is a possible D gene (6 bases). In germline, CDR1 is SGHNT, CDR2 YYREEE (reference sequence). The CDR3 runs 14 residues. V was cut by 0 bases and J by 6 bases, with 10 bases left in between. CDR3 protein: CASSLGTERNIQYF. The CDR3 DNA is TGTGCCAGCAGCTTGGGGACAGAGAGAAACATTCAGTACTTC.

This rearrangement joins TRBV24-1 to TRBJ2-5, with 10 bases identical to TRBD2. Germline lookup yields CDR1 KGHDR and CDR2 SFDVKD. The CDR3 length is 16 residues. Unmatched junction bases numbered 3, after V lost 1 base and J lost 2 bases. The CDR3 spells CATSDLTSGKQETQYF. As DNA, the CDR3 is TGTGCCACCAGTGATTTAACTAGCGGGAAACAAGAGACCCAGTACTTC.

This clone was recorded a few times. The chain uses TRBV7-9 and TRBJ1-2; no definite D call. V was trimmed by 5 bases and J by 2 bases, leaving 15 bases between them. Germline V gene lookup returns CDR1 SEHNR and CDR2 FQNEAQ (reference sequence). The CDR3 is 15 residues long. The CDR3 here is CASSLGSSDNYGYTF. The DNA for the CDR3 is TGTGCCAGCAGCCTCGGGTCCAGTGACAACTATGGCTACACCTTC.

This chain links TRBV28 with TRBJ2-7; D is possibly TRBD1 (6 bases). The CDR3 is made up of 12 amino acids. With 3 bases removed from V and 7 bases from J, the gap between germline ends came to 10 bases. Germline V lookup: CDR1 MDHEN, CDR2 SYDVKM. The CDR3 loop is CASSFSGAEQYF. CDR3 nucleotide sequence: TGTGCCAGCAGTTTTTCAGGGGCAGAGCAGTACTTC.

The rearrangement joins TRBV7-9 to TRBJ2-2, with 7 positions matching TRBD1. This CDR3 comprises 15 residues. The germline CDR1 and CDR2 sequences are SEHNR and FQNEAQ (reference sequence). V lost 5 bases and J lost 8; bases outside the gene matches: 11. The CDR3 reads CASSTRDSQPGELFF. DNA of the CDR3: TGTGCCAGCAGCACCCGGGACAGTCAACCGGGGGAGCTGTTTTTT.

The chain has TRBV14 and TRBJ2-3; 8 bases agree with TRBD1. Germline V CDR1 and CDR2: SGHDN, FVKESK. The CDR3 is 15 residues long. Trimming took 4 bases from V and 6 from J; bases not matched to a gene: 9. CDR3 sequence: CASSRAGQGADTQYF. The CDR3 DNA reads TGTGCCAGCAGCCGAGCTGGACAGGGAGCTGATACGCAGTATTTT.

This chain uses TRBV30 with TRBJ1-1; D is perhaps TRBD1 (5 bases). CDR1 GTSNPN and CDR2 SVGIG come from the germline V gene (reference sequence). The CDR3 spans 15 residues. The ends were cut back, 0 bases at V and 4 bases at J, with 15 bases in the middle. The CDR3 region has the DNA TGTGCCTGGAGTGTACTGGCAGGGCAGGGCACTGAAGCTTTCTTT. It translates to CAWSVLAGQGTEAFF.

The chain links TRBV7-2 to TRBJ2-3, with 9 bases fitting TRBD2. The CDR3 totals 16 residues. Germline V CDR1 and CDR2: SGHTA, FQGNSA. Trimming took 4 bases from V and 3 from J; bases not matched to a gene: 8. The CDR3 sequence: CASSSGLAFGTDTQYF. Here the CDR3 DNA reads TGTGCCAGCAGCTCCGGACTAGCGTTCGGGACAGATACGCAGTATTTT.

This clone came up a few times. The J gene is TRBJ2-7, the V gene TRBV7-3, with TRBD1 identical over 9 bases. The length of the CDR3 is 14 residues. Per the germline V gene, CDR1 is SGHTA and CDR2 is FQGTGA. The ends lost 5 bases at V and 5 bases at J; junction bases unmatched: 7. In nucleotides, the CDR3 is TGTGCCAGCAGCCAAGGGACAGGGAGAAACGAGCAGTACTTC. Translation: CASSQGTGRNEQYF.

V gene TRBV19 combines with J gene TRBJ2-7, with D possibly being TRBD2 (5 bases). Between the trimmed V and J ends, which lost 5 bases and 0 bases, there was a span of 14 bases. The length of the CDR3 is 15 residues. Germline values: CDR1 LNHDA, CDR2 SQIVND (reference sequence). In nucleotides, the CDR3 is TGTGCCAGTAGTCTGAGCGGAGTGGGCTCCTACGAGCAGTACTTC. It encodes CASSLSGVGSYEQYF.